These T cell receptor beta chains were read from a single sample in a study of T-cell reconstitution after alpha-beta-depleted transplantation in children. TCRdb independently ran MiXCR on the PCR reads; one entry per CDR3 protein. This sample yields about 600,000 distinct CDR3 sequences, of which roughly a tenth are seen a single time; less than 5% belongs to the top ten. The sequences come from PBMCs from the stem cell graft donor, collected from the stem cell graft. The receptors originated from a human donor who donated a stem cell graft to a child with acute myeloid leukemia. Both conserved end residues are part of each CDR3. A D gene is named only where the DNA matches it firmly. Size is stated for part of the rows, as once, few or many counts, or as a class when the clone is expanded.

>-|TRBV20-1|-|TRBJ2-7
TGCAGTGCTAGATCCGGGACTGGAGTGGAGGAGCAGTACTTC
CSARSGTGVEEQYF
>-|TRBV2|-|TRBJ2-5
TGTGCCAGCAACAGGGACCACCAAGAGACCCAGTACTTC
CASNRDHQETQYF
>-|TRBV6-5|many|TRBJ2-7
TGTGCCAGCAGTTATCGAGCCGGGACATCGTTCTACGAGCAGTACTTC
CASSYRAGTSFYEQYF
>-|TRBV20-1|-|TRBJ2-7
TGCAGTGCGGCGCTTCCCTCCTCCTACGAGCAGTACTTC
CSAALPSSYEQYF
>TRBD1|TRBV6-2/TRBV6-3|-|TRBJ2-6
TGTGCCAGTGAGACAGGGGGAACCTCTGGGGCCAACGTCCTGACTTTC
CASETGGTSGANVLTF
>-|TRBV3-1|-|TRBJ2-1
TGTGCCAGCAGCAAAAGCGTTAATGAGCAGTTCTTC
CASSKSVNEQFF
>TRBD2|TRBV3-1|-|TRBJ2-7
TGTGCCAGCAGCCCTCGGACTAGCGGGAGTTTCTACGAGCAGTACTTC
CASSPRTSGSFYEQYF
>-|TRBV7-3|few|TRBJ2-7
TGTGCCAGCAGCTTAACGGGGGTCTACTCCTACGAGCAGTACTTC
CASSLTGVYSYEQYF
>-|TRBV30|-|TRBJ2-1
TGTGCCTGGTACGGGGACAATGAGCAGTTCTTC
CAWYGDNEQFF
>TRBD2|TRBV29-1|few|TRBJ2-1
TGCAGCGTTGTTGCGCTAGCGGAGACCTACAATGAGCAGTTCTTC
CSVVALAETYNEQFF
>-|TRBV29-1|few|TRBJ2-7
TGCAGCGTTGGACTCACAGCAACCTACGAGCAGTACTTC
CSVGLTATYEQYF
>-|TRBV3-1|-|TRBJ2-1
TGTGCCAGCAGCCAAGATGGATCTTCTCGCAATGAGCAGTTCTTC
CASSQDGSSRNEQFF
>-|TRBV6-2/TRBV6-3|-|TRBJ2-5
TGTGCCAGCAGCCTAGGACTCCCCGGAGGGGAGACCCAGTACTTC
CASSLGLPGGETQYF
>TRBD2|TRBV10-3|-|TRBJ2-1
TGTGCCATCAGTGAGGGGGCCGGGAGGGGTGAGCAGTTCTTC
CAISEGAGRGEQFF
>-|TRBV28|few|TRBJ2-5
TGTGCCAGCAGATCCCACTTGCTCCAAGAGACCCAGTACTTC
CASRSHLLQETQYF
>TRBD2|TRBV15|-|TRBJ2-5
TGTGCCACCAGCAGAGGAGGGACTAGCGGGATGCAAGAGACCCAGTACTTC
CATSRGGTSGMQETQYF
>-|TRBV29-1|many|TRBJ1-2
TGCAGCGTACTGGGGGGGCAGGGCTACACCTTC
CSVLGGQGYTF
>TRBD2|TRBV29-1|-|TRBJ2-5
TGCAGCGTAGCTTGGGGGGGTAGCGAGACCCAGTACTTC
CSVAWGGSETQYF
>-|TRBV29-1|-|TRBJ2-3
TGCAGCGCTATACTAGCCGGGGATACGCAGTATTTT
CSAILAGDTQYF
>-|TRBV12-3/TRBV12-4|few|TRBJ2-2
TGTGCCAGCAGTTTCCGGCAGACCTACACCGGGGAGCTGTTTTTT
CASSFRQTYTGELFF
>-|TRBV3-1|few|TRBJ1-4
TGTGCCCGGTCAAAACTGTTTTTT
CARSKLFF
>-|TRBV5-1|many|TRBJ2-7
TGCGCCAGCAGCAACATGGGACCGCTCCGGGAGCAGTACTTC
CASSNMGPLREQYF
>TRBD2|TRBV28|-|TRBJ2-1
TGTGCCAGCAGTTTTACGTTTAGCGGGACCTACAATGAGCAGTTCTTC
CASSFTFSGTYNEQFF
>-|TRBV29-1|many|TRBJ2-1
TGCAGCGGAGGGGGGGGACTCGGCAATGAGCAGTTCTTC
CSGGGGLGNEQFF
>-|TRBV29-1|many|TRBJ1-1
TGCAGCGTGGGGCAGGGAAGCACTGAAGCTTTCTTT
CSVGQGSTEAFF
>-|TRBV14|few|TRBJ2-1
TGTGCCAGCAGCCAAGGGGGCATTCCTAGCTCCTACAATGAGCAGTTCTTC
CASSQGGIPSSYNEQFF
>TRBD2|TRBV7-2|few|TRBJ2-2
TGTGCCAGTGGACTAGCGGGAGTTCGCACCGGGGAGCTGTTTTTT
CASGLAGVRTGELFF
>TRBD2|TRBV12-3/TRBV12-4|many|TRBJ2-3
TGTGCCAGCAGTCCCACTAGCGACACAGATACGCAGTATTTT
CASSPTSDTDTQYF
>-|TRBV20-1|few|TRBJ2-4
TGCAGTGCTGGAGGGACCAGCGAGAATAGGAACATTCAGTACTTC
CSAGGTSENRNIQYF
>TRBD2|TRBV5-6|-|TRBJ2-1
TGTGCCAGCAGCTTGGCGCCCGGGACTAGCGGTTCCTACAATGAGCAGTTCTTC
CASSLAPGTSGSYNEQFF
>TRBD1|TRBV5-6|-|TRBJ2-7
TGTGCCAGCAGCCTATACGGACAGGTTGGATACGAGCAGTACTTC
CASSLYGQVGYEQYF
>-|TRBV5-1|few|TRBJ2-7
TGCGCCAGCAGCAGGCGGGACATTGGGGACGAGCAGTACTTC
CASSRRDIGDEQYF
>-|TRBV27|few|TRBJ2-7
TGTGCCAGCAGTCCTGCTGGGTCCTACTCCTACGAGCAGTACTTC
CASSPAGSYSYEQYF